The 27 T cell receptor beta chains below all came from one sample that was sequenced in a study of cytomegalovirus exposure and HLA in healthy donors (dated by TCRdb to between 2016 and 2019). Library construction relied on the immunoSEQ multiplex PCR assay. The multiplex PCR relied on a mix of 60 forward primers for TCR Vbeta segments and 13 reverse primers for TCR Jbeta segments. The clones in this table, taken by TCRdb from immuneACCESS, are in-frame only. Not every clone is retained; where verified, under half of the shortfall comes from an unresolved V gene, and the cause of the rest is unknown. The sample table holds about 180,000 clones, of which about three quarters were seen once. The ten largest clones take up roughly 1.5% of the sample. Sequencing was carried out using PBMCs. These receptor sequences come from a man in his late teens or twenties in good health and CMV-seronegative.

The CDR3 nucleotides read TGTGCCAGCAGCCCGGGGGAAAGGGGAAACACCATATATTTT. Its protein is CASSPGERGNTIYF. The chain combines TRBV14 with TRBJ1-3, with D possibly matching TRBD1 (5 bases). The CDR3 consists of 14 residues. Germline lookup yields CDR1 SGHDN and CDR2 FVKESK. Trimming left V 4 bases short and J 4 bases short, with 11 bases between.

The chain is built from TRBV28 and TRBJ2-1, with 10 bases identical to TRBD2. Trimming at V came to 3 bases and at J to 1 base, leaving 6 bases not matched to a gene. The length of the CDR3 is 17 residues. Germline V CDR1 and CDR2: MDHEN, SYDVKM. Written as DNA, the CDR3 is TGTGCCAGCAGTTTTAGAGGAGCGGGAGGGTCCTACAATGAGCAGTTCTTC. This gives the protein CASSFRGAGGSYNEQFF.

As to this clone: The same CDR3 arises from other DNA sequences in this sample as well. This chain joins TRBV5-1 and TRBJ1-1; D perhaps matches TRBD1 (6 bases). The length of the CDR3 is 14 residues. CDR1 and CDR2 from the germline V gene are SGHRS and YFSETQ. V gave up 3 bases and J gave up 0 bases, with 9 bases separating them. The CDR3 nucleotides are TGCGCCAGCAGCTCGGACAGCATGAACACTGAAGCTTTCTTT. Its protein is CASSSDSMNTEAFF.

The chain uses TRBV4-1 and TRBJ2-1, with no clear D. V was pared by 1 base and J by 4 bases, with 8 bases between. CDR3 length: 14 residues. Germline V gene data show CDR1 as MGHRA and CDR2 as YSYEKL. The CDR3 spells CASSQGTEYNEQFF. The CDR3 DNA is TGCGCCAGCAGCCAAGGAACGGAGTACAATGAGCAGTTCTTC.

The chain joins TRBV20-1 to TRBJ1-1; D unresolved. Germline CDR1 is DFQATT and CDR2 is SNEGSKA (reference sequence). V gave up 3 bases and J gave up 7 bases, with 9 bases separating them. The CDR3 has 11 amino acids. The DNA of the CDR3 is TGCAGTGCTAGTCGAGAGCATGAAGCTTTCTTT. Protein product: CSASREHEAFF.

J is TRBJ1-2 and V is TRBV28; D might be TRBD1 (5 bases). V was clipped by 4 bases and J by 4 bases, with 7 bases between them. The germline gives CDR1 MDHEN, CDR2 SYDVKM. The CDR3 spans 12 residues. In nucleotides, the CDR3 is TGTGCCAGCAGTTACCAGGGCTATGGCTACACCTTC. It encodes CASSYQGYGYTF.

The gene calls are TRBV28 and TRBJ2-7; D is possibly TRBD1 (5 bases). The V and J ends lost 6 bases and 6 bases respectively, with 15 bases between them. The CDR3 has 13 residues. The germline V gene encodes CDR1 MDHEN and CDR2 SYDVKM. The CDR3 DNA sequence: TGTGCCAGCAGCGAACTTGGACATGGCGAGCAGTACTTC. Translation: CASSELGHGEQYF.

The J gene is TRBJ1-5, the V gene TRBV6-5; TRBD1 aligns across 8 bases. J was trimmed by 1 base and V by 6 bases; bases with no gene match: 5. This CDR3 has 15 amino acids. Germline lookup yields CDR1 MNHEY and CDR2 SVGAGI. This chain's CDR3 is CASSRRTGSNQPQHF. CDR3 DNA sequence: TGTGCCAGCAGCCGTCGGACAGGGAGCAATCAGCCCCAGCATTTT.

This sequence joins TRBV18 and TRBJ1-4; D is perhaps TRBD1 (6 bases). Trimming removed 6 bases at V and 8 bases at J, with 19 bases between. Germline V CDR1 and CDR2: KGHSH, LQKENI. This CDR3 comprises 15 residues. In DNA form, the CDR3 reads TGTGCCAGCTCGGGATACCTCAGGGGTCTGGAAAAACTGTTTTTT. Residues: CASSGYLRGLEKLFF. Full variable domain (outside the CDR3, taken from reference TRBV18 and TRBJ1-4): NAGVMQNPRHLVRRRGQEARLRCSPMKGHSHVYWYRQLPEEGLKFMVYLQKENIIDESGMPKERFSAEFPKEGPSILRIQQVVRGDSAAYFCASSGYLRGLEKLFFGSGTQLSVL.

This clone appeared once. This chain connects TRBV4-1 to TRBJ1-5; D is unclear. Germline CDR1 is MGHRA and CDR2 is YSYEKL. Trimming cost V 0 bases and J 4 bases, with 13 bases left between them. There are 16 residues in the CDR3. The CDR3 sequence is CASSQDGSKYNQPQHF. DNA of the CDR3: TGCGCCAGCAGCCAAGACGGGTCGAAATATAATCAGCCCCAGCATTTT.

The V and J genes are TRBV19 and TRBJ1-2, with 7 bases matching TRBD1. Germline CDR1 reads LNHDA; CDR2 reads SQIVND (reference sequence). The length of the CDR3 is 14 residues. Losses at the gene ends were 7 bases for V and 7 bases for J; bases not matched to a gene: 12. The CDR3: CASTMVWQGGGYTF. The CDR3 coding sequence is TGTGCCAGTACTATGGTGTGGCAGGGGGGTGGCTACACCTTC.

V gene TRBV9 combines with J gene TRBJ2-7, with D maybe TRBD1 (7 bases). V shed 3 bases and J shed 7 bases, with 17 bases lying between them. The CDR3 has 14 residues. CDR1 is SGDLS and CDR2 is YYNGEE in the germline V gene. Here the CDR3 DNA reads TGTGCCAGCAGCGCGACAGGGACCGGAGGGGAGCAGTACTTC. The encoded protein is CASSATGTGGEQYF.

The genes are TRBV14 and TRBJ1-4; D not resolved. The V end lost 4 bases, the J end lost 5 bases, and 14 bases lay between the germline ends. The CDR3 covers 15 residues. Germline CDR1 and CDR2: SGHDN and FVKESK. In DNA, the CDR3 is TGTGCCAGCAGCCTACGGCCAGGAAAGAATGAAAAACTGTTTTTT. This sequence encodes CASSLRPGKNEKLFF.

The chain uses TRBV11-3 and TRBJ1-4; D is possibly TRBD1 (5 bases). The V gene lost 1 base and the J gene lost 3 bases, with 9 bases spanning the gap. Germline V gives CDR1 SGHNT, CDR2 YENEEA. The CDR3 contains 15 residues. The CDR3 DNA sequence: TGTGCCAGCAGCTTAGGGGGGGTATCTAATGAAAAACTGTTTTTT. Encoded protein: CASSLGGVSNEKLFF.

The rearrangement joins TRBV5-5 to TRBJ1-4, with TRBD1 matching over 9 bases. Unmatched junction bases numbered 6, after V lost 4 bases and J lost 5 bases. The CDR3 sequence is 15 residues long. Germline V gives CDR1 SGHKS, CDR2 YYEKEE (reference sequence). CDR3 DNA sequence: TGTGCCAGCAGCGGGTACAGGGGGCGGAATGAAAAACTGTTTTTT. It codes for CASSGYRGRNEKLFF.

For the CDR3, the DNA is TGCGCCAGCAGGGGACCCGGGACAGGGTGTTCTTCCGACTATGGCTACACCTTC. This encodes CASRGPGTGCSSDYGYTF. The J gene is TRBJ1-2, the V gene TRBV10-1; TRBD1 aligns across 9 bases. The ends lost 6 bases at V and 3 bases at J; junction bases unmatched: 17. The length of the CDR3 is 18 residues. Germline V gives CDR1 WNHNN, CDR2 SYGVQD (reference sequence).

This clone was counted between two and nine times. This specimen includes other DNA sequences encoding the same CDR3. The CDR3 DNA is TGTGCCAGCTCGCTTGGAGGGAGCTCCTACAATGAGCAGTTCTTC. The encoded protein is CASSLGGSSYNEQFF. The V gene is TRBV18, the J gene TRBJ2-1; TRBD2 might be the D (6 bases). CDR1 and CDR2 (germline): KGHSH, LQKENI. V lost 6 bases and J lost 0, with 12 bases in between. The CDR3 loop spans 15 amino acids.

This chain connects TRBV2 to TRBJ2-6; perhaps TRBD1 as D (5 bases). This CDR3 is built from 15 residues. V lost 7 bases to trimming and J lost 0 bases, with 10 bases between them. CDR1 and CDR2 from the germline V gene are SNHLY and FYNNEI. The CDR3 coding sequence is TGTGCCAGCAATCGAGACAGCTCTGGGGCCAACGTCCTGACTTTC. As protein: CASNRDSSGANVLTF.

The rearrangement joins TRBV27 to TRBJ1-1, with 10 bases matching TRBD1. V was pared by 3 bases and J by 0 bases, with 1 base of the junction left unmatched. Germline-derived CDR1 and CDR2 are MNHEY and SMNVEV (reference sequence). This CDR3 contains 15 residues. CDR3 sequence: CASSFGQGVNTEAFF. The CDR3 nucleotides are TGTGCCAGCAGTTTCGGACAGGGGGTGAACACTGAAGCTTTCTTT.

The chain joins TRBV28 to TRBJ1-2, with 8 nucleotides matching TRBD1. Germline V lookup: CDR1 MDHEN, CDR2 SYDVKM. This CDR3 spans 15 amino acids. The V and J ends lost 0 bases and 2 bases, in that order; junction bases with no gene match: 2. The CDR3 DNA follows: TGTGCCAGCAGTTTATGGTCAGGGGGCAACTATGGCTACACCTTC. Protein product: CASSLWSGGNYGYTF.

The chain links TRBV19 to TRBJ1-4, with D possibly being TRBD1 (5 bases). The germline CDR1 and CDR2 sequences are LNHDA and SQIVND (reference sequence). The CDR3 runs 15 residues. Trimming stripped 3 bases from V and 7 bases from J, with 15 bases between. The chain's CDR3 is CASSIWTGEGEKLFF. CDR3 nucleotides: TGTGCCAGTAGTATCTGGACGGGGGAGGGTGAAAAACTGTTTTTT.

The chain links TRBV5-8 to TRBJ1-6; 10 nucleotides match TRBD1. The CDR3 has 16 residues. V shed 3 bases, J shed 6 bases, and the junction held 6 bases outside the gene matches. CDR1 SGHTS and CDR2 YDEGEE come from the germline V gene. In nucleotides, the CDR3 is TGTGCCAGCAGCTCGGTCGGGGACAGGGGTAATTCACCCCTCCACTTT. Its protein is CASSSVGDRGNSPLHF. Using reference TRBV5-8 and TRBJ1-6 for the parts outside the CDR3, the full variable domain is EAGVTQSPTHLIKTRGQQATLRCSPISGHTSVYWYQQALGLGLQFLLWYDEGEERNRGNFPPRFSGRQFPNYSSELNVNALELEDSALYLCASSSVGDRGNSPLHFGNGTRLTVT.

V and J are TRBV5-5 and TRBJ2-7, with D perhaps TRBD1 (5 bases). CDR1 is SGHKS and CDR2 is YYEKEE in the germline V gene (reference sequence). This CDR3 spans 11 amino acids. Trimming pared 0 bases from V and 8 bases from J, leaving 6 bases between. This CDR3 reads CASSLGTKQYF. The CDR3 DNA follows: TGTGCCAGCAGCTTGGGGACAAAGCAGTACTTC.

The V and J genes are TRBV9 and TRBJ2-5; 9 bases fit TRBD1. V lost 2 bases to trimming and J lost 4 bases; unmatched junction nucleotides: 6. CDR1 and CDR2 (germline): SGDLS, YYNGEE. CDR3 size: 15 residues. CDR3 sequence: CASSVGTGRRETQYF. CDR3 nucleotide sequence: TGTGCCAGCAGCGTTGGGACAGGGAGGAGAGAGACCCAGTACTTC.

The rearrangement links TRBV10-3 to TRBJ2-1, with TRBD2 identical over 7 bases. CDR1 ENHRY and CDR2 SYGVKD come from the germline V gene. V shed 6 bases, J shed 8 bases, and the junction held 4 bases outside the gene matches. The CDR3 spans 12 residues. CDR3 coding DNA: TGTGCCATCAGCCGACTAGCAGATGAGCAGTTCTTC. Protein sequence: CAISRLADEQFF.

The chain couples TRBV2 to TRBJ1-6; 8 bases map to TRBD1. The trim removed 4 bases at V and 6 bases at J, leaving 8 bases unmatched. The CDR3 consists of 16 residues. Germline V gene lookup returns CDR1 SNHLY and CDR2 FYNNEI. The CDR3 coding sequence is TGTGCCAGCAGTGCCAGGGGGCGCCTGTCTAATTCACCCCTCCACTTT. Protein sequence: CASSARGRLSNSPLHF.

This chain joins TRBV25-1 and TRBJ2-5; D unresolved. The J call may be incorrect, as the DNA end agrees better with TRBJ2-7. Looked up from germline, CDR1 is MGHDK and CDR2 is SYGVNS. This CDR3 region has 11 residues. The CDR3 sequence is CATLQDYEQYF. CDR3 nucleotides: TGTGCCACCCTTCAGGACTACGAGCAGTACTTC.